This T cell receptor beta chain was identified during a study of blood T cell repertoires in COVID-19. Germline lookup yields CDR1 SGHNT and CDR2 YENEEA. CDR3 length: 13 amino acids. Trimming removed 5 bases at V and 8 bases at J, with 10 bases between. Authors' data handling: Reference gene primers were amplified, and this amplification served to estimate nucleated cell counts. Sequencing was performed with immunoSEQ multiplex PCR; in TCRdb, only in-frame clones are kept and a portion is missing. V and J calls and clone size follow that table, whereas D and trimming were derived from the DNA. The sample has approximately 110,000 clones; 65% to 80% are singletons.

Sequenced material: peripheral blood. V usage is TRBV11-3 and J usage is TRBJ1-6; D might be TRBD1 (6 bases). The receptor was derived from a human donor with acute or convalescent COVID-19. The donor label of this sample is uncertain. CDR3 bases: TGTGCCAGCAGCGAAACAGGGTATTCACCCCTCCACTTT. Encoded protein: CASSETGYSPLHF. Using reference TRBV11-3 and TRBJ1-6 for the parts outside the CDR3, the full variable domain is EAGVVQSPRYKIIEKKQPVAFWCNPISGHNTLYWYLQNLGQGPELLIRYENEEAVDDSQLPKDRFSAERLKGVDSTLKIQPAELGDSAVYLCASSETGYSPLHFGNGTRLTVT.